Following are 10 T cell receptor beta chains from one sample sequenced in a study of shared clonotypes between healthy human individuals. This table comes from immunoSEQ multiplex PCR, and its TCRdb copy is limited to in-frame clones, with some not included. Of some 2.1 million clones in the sample, 85% to 95% were seen once. The sequenced material came from naive CD4+ T cells sorted from blood. Subset denoted: CD45RA+ positively selected. The receptors were sampled from a man aged 18 to 29 in good health.

This chain links TRBV28 with TRBJ1-5; D is undetermined. This CDR3 region has 13 residues. Germline CDR1 MDHEN, CDR2 SYDVKM. With 2 bases removed from V and 3 bases from J, the gap between germline ends came to 5 bases. This CDR3 reads CASSLGPNQPQHF. DNA of the CDR3: TGTGCCAGCAGTTTAGGGCCCAATCAGCCCCAGCATTTT.

The CDR3 reads CASSSRQGGNTIYF. In DNA, the CDR3 is TGTGCCAGCAGTTCTCGACAGGGTGGAAACACCATATATTTT. The chain recombines TRBV13 with TRBJ1-3; 7 nucleotides agree with TRBD1. The germline V gene has CDR1 PRHDT and CDR2 FYEKMQ (reference sequence). Losses at the gene ends were 6 bases for V and 3 bases for J; bases not matched to a gene: 5. The CDR3 totals 14 residues.

The rearrangement uses TRBV28 and TRBJ1-2; D is unresolved. The germline gives CDR1 MDHEN, CDR2 SYDVKM. Trimming took off 5 bases at V and 6 bases at J, with 13 bases between the two ends. CDR3 length equals 13 residues. In nucleotides, the CDR3 is TGTGCCAGCAGTCCGGTCACAAGGGATGGCTACACCTTC. Protein product: CASSPVTRDGYTF.

The chain has TRBV2 and TRBJ1-6; TRBD1 might be the D (6 bases). CDR1 and CDR2 from the germline V gene are SNHLY and FYNNEI. The CDR3 contains 14 residues. The V and J ends lost 5 bases and 7 bases respectively, with 12 bases between them. CDR3 in DNA: TGTGCCAGCAGTCAAGACAGGACAAATTCACCCCTCCACTTT. It codes for CASSQDRTNSPLHF. Using reference TRBV2 and TRBJ1-6 for the parts outside the CDR3, the full variable domain is EPEVTQTPSHQVTQMGQEVILRCVPISNHLYFYWYRQILGQKVEFLVSFYNNEISEKSEIFDDQFSVERPDGSNFTLKIRSTKLEDSAMYFCASSQDRTNSPLHFGNGTRLTVT.

A word on this clone: The sample contains more than one DNA sequence encoding this CDR3. The gene calls are TRBV2 and TRBJ2-7; D may correspond to TRBD1 or TRBD2 (6 bases each). There are 13 residues in the CDR3. Germline lookup yields CDR1 SNHLY and CDR2 FYNNEI. Trimming left V 6 bases short and J 6 bases short, with 15 bases between. CDR3 protein: CASSGLQGGEQYF. CDR3 DNA sequence: TGTGCCAGCAGCGGACTACAGGGAGGCGAGCAGTACTTC.

The chain couples TRBV30 to TRBJ1-1; D uncertain. The CDR3 consists of 11 residues. The germline gives CDR1 GTSNPN, CDR2 SVGIG (reference sequence). Trimming took off 0 bases at V and 10 bases at J, with 9 bases between the two ends. For the CDR3, the DNA is TGTGCCTGGAGTGTCGGGCAGACAGCTTTCTTT. Amino acid sequence: CAWSVGQTAFF.

The CDR3 DNA reads TGTGCCAGCAGCCCGACAGGGGGAGATGAAAAACTGTTTTTT. Protein: CASSPTGGDEKLFF. This chain joins TRBV11-2 and TRBJ1-4, with 9 bases that match TRBD1. V shed 5 bases, J shed 6 bases, and the junction held 4 bases outside the gene matches. The CDR3 contains 14 residues. Germline V lookup: CDR1 SGHAT, CDR2 FQNNGV.

V gene TRBV6-5 combines with J gene TRBJ2-6, with unresolved D. Germline V CDR1 and CDR2: MNHEY, SVGAGI. Trimming left V 0 bases short and J 2 bases short, with 8 bases between. This CDR3 region has 16 residues. The CDR3 coding sequence is TGTGCCAGCAGTTACTCGACTTTGACTGGGGCCAACGTCCTGACTTTC. As protein: CASSYSTLTGANVLTF.

The sample holds one count of this clone. J is TRBJ1-4 and V is TRBV28; 7 nucleotides match TRBD1. This CDR3 spans 12 amino acids. Germline V gene lookup returns CDR1 MDHEN and CDR2 SYDVKM. V lost 5 bases, J lost 8 bases, and 2 bases stayed unmatched. CDR3 residues: CASSGDREKLFF. The CDR3, as DNA: TGTGCCAGCAGTGGGGACAGAGAAAAACTGTTTTTT. The full variable domain, completed using reference TRBV28 and TRBJ1-4, is DVKVTQSSRYLVKRTGEKVFLECVQDMDHENMFWYRQDPGLGLRLIYFSYDVKMKEKGDIPEGYSVSREKKERFSLILESASTNQTSMYLCASSGDREKLFFGSGTQLSVL.

This clone has a single count. V and J are TRBV5-1 and TRBJ2-7; D may be TRBD2 (6 bases). Trimming shortened V by 3 bases and J by 3 bases, and 13 bases separated the two germline ends. Germline CDR1 SGHRS, CDR2 YFSETQ. CDR3 length: 14 amino acids. The CDR3 region has the DNA TGCGCCAGCAGCTGGGGGGACGCCCACTACGAGCAGTACTTC. It is translated as CASSWGDAHYEQYF.